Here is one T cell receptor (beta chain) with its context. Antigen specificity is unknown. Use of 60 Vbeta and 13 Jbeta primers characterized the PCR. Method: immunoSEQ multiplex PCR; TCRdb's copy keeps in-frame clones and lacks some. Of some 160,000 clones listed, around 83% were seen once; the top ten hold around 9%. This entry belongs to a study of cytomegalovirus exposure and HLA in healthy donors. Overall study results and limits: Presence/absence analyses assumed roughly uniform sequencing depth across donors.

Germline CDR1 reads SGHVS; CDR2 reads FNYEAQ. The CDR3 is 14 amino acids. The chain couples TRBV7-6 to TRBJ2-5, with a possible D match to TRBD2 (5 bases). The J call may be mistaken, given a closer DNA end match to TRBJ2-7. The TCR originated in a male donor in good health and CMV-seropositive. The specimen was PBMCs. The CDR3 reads CASSLKEGMYEQYF. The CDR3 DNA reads TGTGCCAGCAGCTTAAAAGAGGGAATGTACGAGCAGTACTTC.